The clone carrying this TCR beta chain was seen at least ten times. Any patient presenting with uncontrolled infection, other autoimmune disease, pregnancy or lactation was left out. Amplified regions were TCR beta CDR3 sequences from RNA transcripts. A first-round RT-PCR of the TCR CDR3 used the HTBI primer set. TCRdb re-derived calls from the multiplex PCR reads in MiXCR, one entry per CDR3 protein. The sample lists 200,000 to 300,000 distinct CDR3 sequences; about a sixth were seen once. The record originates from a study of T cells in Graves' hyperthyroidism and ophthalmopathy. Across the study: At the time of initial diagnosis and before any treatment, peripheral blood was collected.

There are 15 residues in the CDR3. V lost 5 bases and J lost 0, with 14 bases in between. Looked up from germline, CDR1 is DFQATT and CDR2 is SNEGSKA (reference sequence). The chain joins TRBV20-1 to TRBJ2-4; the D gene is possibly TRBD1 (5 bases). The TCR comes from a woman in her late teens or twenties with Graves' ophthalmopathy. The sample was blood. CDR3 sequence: CSAPGQTIAKNIQYF. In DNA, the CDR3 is TGCAGTGCTCCAGGACAAACAATAGCCAAAAACATTCAGTACTTC.